Shown below are 5 T cell receptor beta chains from a single sample sequenced in a study of shared clonotypes between healthy human individuals. Profiled with immunoSEQ multiplex PCR; TCRdb holds only in-frame clones, not every one. The table lists some 2.1 million clones, over 85% of them singletons. What was sequenced was naive CD4+ T cells sorted from blood. Subset defined: CD45RA+ positively selected. All receptors come from a man aged 18 to 29 in good health.

Concerning this clone itself: Distinct nucleotide sequences in the sample also encode this CDR3. The rearrangement joins TRBV10-3 to TRBJ2-5; unclear D gene. Germline V gene sequence: CDR1 ENHRY, CDR2 SYGVKD. V was clipped by 2 bases and J by 1 base, with 5 bases between them. The CDR3 covers 13 residues. CDR3 amino acids: CAISEAGQETQYF. The CDR3, as DNA: TGTGCCATCAGTGAGGCAGGCCAAGAGACCCAGTACTTC.

This clone appeared a single time. This rearrangement joins TRBV9 to TRBJ2-7; TRBD2 agrees at 7 bases. CDR3 size: 16 residues. Trimming took 0 bases from V and 0 from J; bases not matched to a gene: 6. Germline V CDR1 and CDR2: SGDLS, YYNGEE. CDR3 in amino acids: CASSVGSGGSSYEQYF. Written as DNA, the CDR3 is TGTGCCAGCAGCGTAGGCTCGGGGGGAAGCTCCTACGAGCAGTACTTC.

Worth noting for this clone: Other DNA sequences within the sample encode an identical CDR3. This rearrangement joins TRBV11-1 to TRBJ2-2, with D maybe TRBD2 (6 bases). Between the trimmed V and J ends, which lost 3 bases and 4 bases, there was a span of 6 bases. CDR3 length: 13 residues. CDR1 is SGHAT, CDR2 FQDESV, per germline (reference sequence). This CDR3 is CASSLGLTGELFF. CDR3 in DNA: TGTGCCAGCAGCTTGGGACTCACCGGGGAGCTGTTTTTT. Drawing the rest from reference TRBV11-1 and TRBJ2-2, the complete variable domain is EAEVAQSPRYKITEKSQAVAFWCDPISGHATLYWYRQILGQGPELLVQFQDESVVDDSQLPKDRFSAERLKGVDSTLKIQPAELGDSAMYLCASSLGLTGELFFGEGSRLTVL.

The CDR3 region is CASSSTRSGDYEQYF. CDR3 DNA: TGTGCCAGCAGTTCGACCAGAAGCGGGGACTACGAGCAGTACTTC. V usage is TRBV6-6 and J usage is TRBJ2-7, with TRBD2 identical over 7 bases. The CDR3 is 15 residues long. Trimming took 4 bases from V and 3 from J; bases not matched to a gene: 9. Germline V gene sequence: CDR1 MNHNY, CDR2 SVGAGI (reference sequence).

The chain employs TRBV7-2 and TRBJ1-6; D ambiguous. The germline gives CDR1 SGHTA, CDR2 FQGNSA. V was pared by 5 bases and J by 7 bases, with 6 bases between. This CDR3 spans 12 amino acids. The CDR3 reads CASSRVNSPLHF. CDR3 DNA sequence: TGTGCCAGCAGCCGGGTGAATTCACCCCTCCACTTT.